This T cell receptor beta chain was documented in a study of spatial heterogeneity in lung cancer. Study in general: Strongly correlated with TCR transcript counts in tumor regions was a T cell module score, which was a transcriptional module score calculated from matched bulk RNA-seq.

Each molecule of TCR cDNA was tagged with one unique molecular identifier. From the 5' RACE reads, TCRdb called clonotypes with MiXCR, one entry per CDR3 protein. This table has 3,600 or so distinct CDR3 sequences, roughly 13% appearing once. Study results and limitations: Tumoral mutation counts were tracked by counts of expanded intratumoral alpha and beta TCRs.

V lost 6 bases to trimming and J lost 1 base, with 9 bases between them. CDR3 length equals 13 residues. Germline CDR1 and CDR2: MNHEY and SVGEGT. Stated time point: sample taken at primary tumor resection. Material for sequencing was whole RNA from tumor, nontumor lung or frozen PBMC, left unsorted. About this clonotype itself: Antigen specificity is unknown.

This chain connects TRBV6-2 or TRBV6-3 to TRBJ1-1; D is possibly TRBD1 (6 bases). This material consisted of lung tumor tissue, taken at surgery. The receptor's source is a female donor with early-stage non-small cell lung cancer. CDR3 sequence: CASSRQENTEAFF. The CDR3 region has the DNA TGTGCCAGCAGCCGACAGGAGAACACTGAAGCTTTCTTT.